The rows below give T cell receptor beta chains drawn from one sample of a study of OX40 agonist ivuxolimab in advanced cancers. Assay used: immunoSEQ multiplex PCR; TCRdb lists only in-frame clones, some missing. Among about 71,000 clones listed, approximately 94% were seen once. The sample consisted of CD4+ or CD8+ T cells sorted from blood, taken in a trial of the OX40 agonist ivuxolimab. Every receptor here comes from an adult with an advanced solid tumor such as melanoma, head and neck, liver or kidney cancer. CDR3s include the opening cysteine and the closing phenylalanine or tryptophan. D genes are given only for firm matches. Not every row has a clone size; where given, it reads once, few, many or a size class.

V	size	D	J	CDR3	DNA
TRBV6-5	-	TRBD2	TRBJ2-7	CASSYSSGTNYEQYF	TGTGCCAGCAGTTACTCGAGCGGGACCAACTACGAGCAGTACTTC
TRBV5-4	-	-	TRBJ1-3	CASSLGGTFSGNTIYF	TGTGCCAGCAGCTTGGGAGGGACCTTCTCTGGAAACACCATATATTTT
TRBV9	-	TRBD2	TRBJ2-7	CASSFRAGGPYEQYF	TGTGCCAGCAGCTTCCGAGCGGGAGGGCCTTACGAGCAGTACTTC
TRBV5-1	-	-	TRBJ1-1	CASSLGQMNTEAFF	TGCGCCAGCAGCTTGGGACAGATGAACACTGAAGCTTTCTTT
TRBV28	-	-	TRBJ2-7	CASSFSRGLPEQYF	TGTGCCAGCAGTTTTTCCCGGGGGCTACCCGAGCAGTACTTC
TRBV29-1	-	TRBD1	TRBJ2-7	CTGTGAGDEQYF	TGCACCGGGACAGGTGCTGGGGACGAGCAGTACTTC
TRBV25-1	-	TRBD1	TRBJ1-2	CASSAASIGTGYGYTF	TGTGCCAGCAGTGCGGCTTCAATCGGGACAGGCTATGGCTACACCTTC
TRBV11-2	-	-	TRBJ2-1	CASSLGGVNEQFF	TGTGCCAGCAGCTTGGGGGGTGTCAATGAGCAGTTCTTC
TRBV4-1	-	-	TRBJ1-1	CASQASQGTLRENTEAFF	TGCGCCAGCCAAGCAAGCCAGGGGACACTCCGGGAAAACACTGAAGCTTTCTTT
TRBV10-3	once	TRBD2	TRBJ2-7	CATFAVGRAYEQYF	TGTGCCACCTTCGCTGTAGGGAGGGCTTACGAGCAGTACTTC
TRBV19	-	TRBD2	TRBJ2-2	CASSASGGITGELFF	TGTGCCAGTAGCGCTAGCGGGGGCATCACCGGGGAGCTGTTTTTT
TRBV5-5	-	-	TRBJ1-5	CASSWGNDQPQHF	TGTGCCAGCAGTTGGGGGAACGATCAGCCCCAGCATTTT
TRBV27	-	-	TRBJ2-1	CASSFTSSSYNEQFF	TGTGCCAGCAGTTTTACTAGTTCGTCCTACAATGAGCAGTTCTTC
TRBV19	-	TRBD1	TRBJ1-5	CASGTGGNQPQHF	TGCGCCAGCGGGACAGGGGGGAATCAGCCCCAGCATTTT
TRBV19	-	-	TRBJ1-1	CASNSGLGDTEAFF	TGTGCCAGTAATTCTGGGTTGGGGGATACTGAAGCTTTCTTT
TRBV4-1	-	-	TRBJ1-2	CASSRPGDLNYGYTF	TGCGCCAGCAGCCGCCCAGGAGACCTTAACTATGGCTACACCTTC
TRBV9	-	TRBD1	TRBJ1-3	CASSPRTGGLGNTIYF	TGTGCCAGCAGCCCCCGGACAGGGGGGCTTGGAAACACCATATATTTT
TRBV12-5	-	-	TRBJ1-1	CASGFHLGLGGTEAFF	TGTGCTAGTGGTTTCCATCTGGGTCTCGGAGGCACTGAAGCTTTCTTT
TRBV4-3	-	TRBD1	TRBJ2-6	CASSHDRGRLSGANVLTF	TGCGCCAGCAGCCATGACAGGGGGCGTTTGTCTGGGGCCAACGTCCTGACTTTC
TRBV9	-	-	TRBJ2-5	CASSVRGGVETQYF	TGTGCCAGCAGCGTCAGGGGTGGGGTAGAGACCCAGTACTTC
TRBV7-9	-	TRBD1	TRBJ2-7	CASSPPQTGPNYEQYF	TGTGCCAGCAGCCCACCCCAGACAGGGCCCAACTACGAGCAGTACTTC
TRBV4-3	-	-	TRBJ1-5	CASSQLYSNQPQHF	TGCGCCAGCAGCCAATTGTATAGCAATCAGCCCCAGCATTTT